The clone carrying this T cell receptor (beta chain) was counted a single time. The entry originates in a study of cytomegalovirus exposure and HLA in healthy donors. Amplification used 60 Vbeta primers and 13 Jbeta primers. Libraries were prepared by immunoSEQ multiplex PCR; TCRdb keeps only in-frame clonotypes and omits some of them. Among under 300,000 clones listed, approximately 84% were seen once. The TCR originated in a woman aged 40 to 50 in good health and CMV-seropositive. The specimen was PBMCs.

The CDR3 nucleotides read TGTGCCAGCAGCCAACCGTCCGGTGCGGTCGGTGAAAAACTGTTTTTT. Protein: CASSQPSGAVGEKLFF. This sequence joins TRBV4-2 and TRBJ1-4; D unclear. Germline assignment: CDR1 LGHNA and CDR2 YNFKEQ. V was trimmed by 2 bases and J by 7 bases, leaving 17 bases between them. This CDR3 has 16 amino acids.